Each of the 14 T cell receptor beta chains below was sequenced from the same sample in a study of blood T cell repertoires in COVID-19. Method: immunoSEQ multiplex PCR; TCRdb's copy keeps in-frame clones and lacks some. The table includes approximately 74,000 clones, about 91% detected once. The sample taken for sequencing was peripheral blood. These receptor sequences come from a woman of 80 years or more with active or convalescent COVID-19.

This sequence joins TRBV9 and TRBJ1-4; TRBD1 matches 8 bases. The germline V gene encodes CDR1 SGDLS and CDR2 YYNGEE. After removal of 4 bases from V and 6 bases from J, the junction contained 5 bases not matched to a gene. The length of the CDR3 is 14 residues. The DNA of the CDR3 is TGTGCCAGCAGCTCCGGGACAGGCCATGAAAAACTGTTTTTT. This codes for CASSSGTGHEKLFF. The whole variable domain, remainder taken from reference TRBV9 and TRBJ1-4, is DSGVTQTPKHLITATGQRVTLRCSPRSGDLSVYWYQQSLDQGLQFLIQYYNGEERAKGNILERFSAQQFPDLHSELNLSSLELGDSALYFCASSSGTGHEKLFFGSGTQLSVL.

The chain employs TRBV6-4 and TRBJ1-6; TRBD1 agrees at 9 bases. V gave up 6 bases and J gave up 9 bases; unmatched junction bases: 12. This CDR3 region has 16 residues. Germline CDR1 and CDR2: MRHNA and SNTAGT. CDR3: CASSRNSGTGSSPLHF. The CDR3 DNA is TGTGCCAGCAGCCGTAATTCCGGGACAGGGTCTTCACCCCTCCACTTT.

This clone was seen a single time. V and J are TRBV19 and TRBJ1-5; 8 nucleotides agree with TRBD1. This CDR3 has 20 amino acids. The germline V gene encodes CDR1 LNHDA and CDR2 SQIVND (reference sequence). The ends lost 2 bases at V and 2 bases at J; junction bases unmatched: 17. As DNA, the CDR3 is TGTGCCAGTAGTATAACGGTCCGGGACAGGAGATGGGATGGCAATCAGCCCCAGCATTTT. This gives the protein CASSITVRDRRWDGNQPQHF.

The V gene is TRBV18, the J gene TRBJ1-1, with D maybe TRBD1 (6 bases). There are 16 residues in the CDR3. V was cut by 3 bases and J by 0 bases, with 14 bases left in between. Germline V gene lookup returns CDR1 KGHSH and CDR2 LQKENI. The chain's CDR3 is CASSPQQGDMNTEAFF. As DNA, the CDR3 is TGTGCCAGCTCACCCCAACAGGGCGACATGAACACTGAAGCTTTCTTT.

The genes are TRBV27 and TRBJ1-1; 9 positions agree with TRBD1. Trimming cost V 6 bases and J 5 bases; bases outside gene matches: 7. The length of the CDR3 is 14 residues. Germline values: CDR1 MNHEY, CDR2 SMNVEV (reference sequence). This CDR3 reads CASRLQGAYTEAFF. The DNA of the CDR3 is TGTGCCAGCAGACTACAGGGGGCCTATACTGAAGCTTTCTTT.

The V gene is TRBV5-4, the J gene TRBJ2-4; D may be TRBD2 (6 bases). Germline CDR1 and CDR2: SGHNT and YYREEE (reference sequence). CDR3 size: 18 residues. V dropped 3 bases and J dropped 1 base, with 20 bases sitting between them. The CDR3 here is CASSSGGRSPGAKNIQYF. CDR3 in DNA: TGTGCCAGCAGCTCTGGAGGGCGCTCCCCGGGGGCCAAAAACATTCAGTACTTC. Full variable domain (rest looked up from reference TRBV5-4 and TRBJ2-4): ETGVTQSPTHLIKTRGQQVTLRCSSQSGHNTVSWYQQALGQGPQFIFQYYREEENGRGNFPPRFSGLQFPNYSSELNVNALELDDSALYLCASSSGGRSPGAKNIQYFGAGTRLSVL.

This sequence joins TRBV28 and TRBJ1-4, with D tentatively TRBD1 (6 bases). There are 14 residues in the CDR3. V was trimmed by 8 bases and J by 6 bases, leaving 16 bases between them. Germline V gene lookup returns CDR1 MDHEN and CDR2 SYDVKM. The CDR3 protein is CASALGGADEKLFF. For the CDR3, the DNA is TGTGCCAGCGCCCTAGGGGGGGCGGATGAAAAACTGTTTTTT.

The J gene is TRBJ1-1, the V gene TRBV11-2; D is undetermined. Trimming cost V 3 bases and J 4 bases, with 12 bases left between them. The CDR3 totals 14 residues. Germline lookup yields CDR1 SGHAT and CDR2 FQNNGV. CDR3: CASSFGFGLTEAFF. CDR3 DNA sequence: TGTGCCAGCAGCTTCGGGTTCGGCCTCACTGAAGCTTTCTTT.

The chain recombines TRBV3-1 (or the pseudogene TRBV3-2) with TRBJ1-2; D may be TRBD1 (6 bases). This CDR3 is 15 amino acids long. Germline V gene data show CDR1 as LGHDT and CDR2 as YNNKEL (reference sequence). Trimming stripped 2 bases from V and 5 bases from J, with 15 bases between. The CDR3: CASSQYALGAYGYTF. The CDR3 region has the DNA TGTGCCAGCAGCCAATATGCCTTGGGGGCGTATGGCTACACCTTC.

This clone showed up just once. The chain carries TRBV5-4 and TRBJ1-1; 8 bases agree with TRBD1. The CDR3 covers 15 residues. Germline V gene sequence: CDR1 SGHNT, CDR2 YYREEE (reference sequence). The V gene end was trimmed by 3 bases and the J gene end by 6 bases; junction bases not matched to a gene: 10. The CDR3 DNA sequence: TGTGCCAGCAGCTCTTTGGGACAGGAATACTCTGAAGCTTTCTTT. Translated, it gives CASSSLGQEYSEAFF. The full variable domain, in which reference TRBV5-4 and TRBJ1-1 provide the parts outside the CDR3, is ETGVTQSPTHLIKTRGQQVTLRCSSQSGHNTVSWYQQALGQGPQFIFQYYREEENGRGNFPPRFSGLQFPNYSSELNVNALELDDSALYLCASSSLGQEYSEAFFGQGTRLTVV.

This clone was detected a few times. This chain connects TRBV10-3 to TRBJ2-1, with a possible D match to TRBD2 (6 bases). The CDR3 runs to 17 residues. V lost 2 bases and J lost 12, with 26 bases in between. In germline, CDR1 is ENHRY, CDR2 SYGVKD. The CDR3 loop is CAISEPTGTLDTMRQFF. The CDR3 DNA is TGTGCCATCAGTGAGCCGACCGGGACTCTTGATACAATGAGGCAGTTCTTC.

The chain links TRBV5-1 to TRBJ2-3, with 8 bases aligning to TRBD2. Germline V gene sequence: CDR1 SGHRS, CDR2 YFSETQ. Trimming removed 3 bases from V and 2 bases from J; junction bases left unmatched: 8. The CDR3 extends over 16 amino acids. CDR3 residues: CASSSSGTRATDTQYF. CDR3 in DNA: TGCGCCAGCAGCTCCTCCGGGACTAGGGCCACAGATACGCAGTATTTT.

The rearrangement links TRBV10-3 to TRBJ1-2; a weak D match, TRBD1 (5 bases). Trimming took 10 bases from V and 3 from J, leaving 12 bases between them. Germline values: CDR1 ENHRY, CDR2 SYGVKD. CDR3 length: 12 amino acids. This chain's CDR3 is CATRGGDYGYTF. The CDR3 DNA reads TGTGCCACCCGGGGCGGGGACTATGGCTACACCTTC.

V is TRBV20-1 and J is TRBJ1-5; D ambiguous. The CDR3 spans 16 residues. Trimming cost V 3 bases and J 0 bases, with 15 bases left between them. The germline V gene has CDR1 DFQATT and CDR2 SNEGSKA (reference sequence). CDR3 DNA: TGCAGTGCTAGTTCCGGGTCTTCTTATAGCAATCAGCCCCAGCATTTT. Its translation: CSASSGSSYSNQPQHF.